This record looks at one T cell receptor (beta chain) sequence and its context. Antigen unknown. The data stem from a study of cytomegalovirus exposure and HLA in healthy donors. Healthy donors of bone marrow made up the group. Primers included in the PCR were 60 Vbeta and 13 Jbeta primers. Sequenced by immunoSEQ multiplex PCR; TCRdb stores in-frame clones only, minus some. The sample has about 120,000 clones, approximately 9.4% seen once. General study points: 164 TCR beta chains were listed as cytomegalovirus-associated.

V lost 5 bases and J lost 6, with 9 bases in between. Germline values: CDR1 SEHNR, CDR2 FQNEAQ (reference sequence). CDR3 size: 12 residues. The chain combines TRBV7-9 with TRBJ2-3, with unresolved D. The specimen was PBMCs. This TCR was sampled from a man aged 25 to 45 in good health and CMV-seronegative. CDR3 in amino acids: CASSPKRDTQYF. The CDR3 DNA is TGTGCCAGCAGCCCGAAGCGTGATACGCAGTATTTT.